Below are 3 T cell receptor beta chains sequenced from a single sample in a study of T cell responses to AZD1222 COVID-19 vaccine. This table comes from immunoSEQ multiplex PCR, and its TCRdb copy is limited to in-frame clones, with some not included. The repertoire holds around 250,000 clones, approximately 93% seen once, with approximately 0.52% in the top ten. Here the sequenced sample was peripheral blood, taken on day 0 of AZD1222 vaccination. These receptors were taken from an adult in good health.

J is TRBJ2-6 and V is TRBV27; no clear D. CDR1 MNHEY and CDR2 SMNVEV come from the germline V gene (reference sequence). Trimming cost V 3 bases and J 0 bases, with 12 bases left between them. The CDR3 consists of 17 residues. The DNA for the CDR3 is TGTGCCAGCAGTTTCACCCCCGGTCTCTCTGGGGCCAACGTCCTGACTTTC. It encodes CASSFTPGLSGANVLTF.

The CDR3 region is CASSGNRDEKLFF. As DNA, the CDR3 is TGTGCCAGCAGTGGTAACAGGGATGAAAAACTGTTTTTT. The rearrangement links TRBV2 to TRBJ1-4; possibly TRBD1 for D (6 bases). The CDR3 extends over 13 amino acids. Germline V gene lookup returns CDR1 SNHLY and CDR2 FYNNEI. Trimming cost V 4 bases and J 6 bases, with 9 bases left between them.

This chain links TRBV28 with TRBJ1-2; a weak D match, TRBD1 (5 bases). The CDR3 totals 16 residues. Trimming took off 2 bases at V and 4 bases at J, with 17 bases between the two ends. Germline lookup yields CDR1 MDHEN and CDR2 SYDVKM. CDR3 in DNA: TGTGCCAGCAGTTTAATACCAGGGCCCGGACGCTATGGCTACACCTTC. It codes for CASSLIPGPGRYGYTF.